The present T cell receptor (beta chain) was sequenced within a study of blood T cell repertoires in COVID-19. This CDR3 has 15 residues. Per germline, CDR1 LNHDA and CDR2 SQIVND (reference sequence). J gave up 6 bases and V 6 bases, and 8 bases lay outside the gene matches. The assay was immunoSEQ multiplex PCR, and TCRdb's table has in-frame clones only and misses some. The repertoire includes about 220,000 clones, approximately 85% of them detected once, and approximately 2.6% sits in the top ten. The sequenced sample was peripheral blood. V and J are TRBV19 and TRBJ2-1, with 10 bases lining up with TRBD2. The sequence was collected from a man aged 50 to 59 who had recovered from COVID-19. The CDR3 region is CASRAGSGRTNEQFF. In DNA, the CDR3 is TGTGCCAGTAGAGCGGGTAGCGGGAGGACCAATGAGCAGTTCTTC.